These 12 T cell receptor beta chains originate from one sample sequenced in a study of cytomegalovirus exposure and HLA in healthy donors. Both 60 Vbeta primers and 13 Jbeta primers went into the PCR. Data came from immunoSEQ multiplex PCR; TCRdb stores just in-frame clones and leaves some out. The data hold 110,000 to 150,000 clones, with roughly 77% observed a single time. Sequenced: PBMCs. The receptors here all came from a male donor in good health and CMV-seronegative.

The rearrangement links TRBV4-2 to TRBJ2-5; D is unresolved. From germline, CDR1 is LGHNA and CDR2 YNFKEQ. Deletions cut 4 bases from V and 3 bases from J, with 15 bases between. The CDR3 loop spans 15 amino acids. CDR3 nucleotide sequence: TGTGCCAGCAGCCGCCTCTTAAGCCTAGAAGAGACCCAGTACTTC. It is translated as CASSRLLSLEETQYF.

The genes are TRBV29-1 and TRBJ1-2; D is unclear. Per germline, CDR1 SQVTM and CDR2 ANQGSEA. The CDR3 runs to 10 residues. Trimming removed 4 bases at V and 6 bases at J, with 6 bases between. CDR3 loop: CSVVQNGYTF. The CDR3, as DNA: TGCAGCGTTGTGCAGAATGGCTACACCTTC.

The J gene is TRBJ2-7, the V gene TRBV6-5; D remains ambiguous. Germline CDR1 MNHEY, CDR2 SVGAGI. The length of the CDR3 is 14 residues. The V end lost 7 bases, the J end lost 3 bases, and 16 bases lay between the germline ends. In DNA, the CDR3 is TGTGCCAGCAACCCTGGCAGTTCCAACTACGAGCAGTACTTC. Amino acid sequence: CASNPGSSNYEQYF.

CDR3 amino acids: CASTAGASGTDTQYF. CDR3 nucleotide sequence: TGTGCCAGCACAGCGGGGGCTAGCGGCACAGATACGCAGTATTTT. V gene TRBV9 combines with J gene TRBJ2-3, with 8 bases that match TRBD2. This CDR3 is built from 15 residues. The ends lost 6 bases at V and 1 base at J; junction bases unmatched: 7. The germline V gene has CDR1 SGDLS and CDR2 YYNGEE.

Concerning this clone: An end of the junction does not agree with germline; a read error may underlie this. V gene TRBV10-3 combines with J gene TRBJ2-6, with a possible D match to TRBD1 (5 bases). CDR3 length: 18 amino acids. Per the germline V gene, CDR1 is ENHRY and CDR2 is SYGVKD. The CDR3 DNA reads TGTGCCATCAGTGATCGGAGCTATACCAGCTCTGGGGCCAACGGCCTGACTTTC. Its translation: CAISDRSYTSSGANGLTF.

The CDR3 region has the DNA TGTGCCAGCAGCCAAGGAGGGGGTTTCGAGCAGTACTTC. This codes for CASSQGGGFEQYF. The V call is TRBV4-2, the J call TRBJ2-7; tentatively, D is TRBD1 (6 bases). V was cut by 1 base and J by 6 bases, with 10 bases left in between. The germline CDR1 and CDR2 sequences are LGHNA and YNFKEQ. The CDR3 is 13 residues long.

The chain couples TRBV7-3 to TRBJ2-3, with 11 positions matching TRBD2. With V trimmed by 5 bases and J by 0 bases, 4 bases remained unmatched. This CDR3 contains 16 residues. Germline V gene lookup returns CDR1 SGHTA and CDR2 FQGTGA. CDR3 nucleotide sequence: TGTGCCAGCAGCCCAAGACTAGCGGGAAGCACAGATACGCAGTATTTT. Its protein is CASSPRLAGSTDTQYF.

The chain couples TRBV6-5 to TRBJ2-1, with TRBD1 matching over 10 bases. V lost 6 bases and J lost 5; bases outside the gene matches: 7. Per germline, CDR1 MNHEY and CDR2 SVGAGI. The CDR3 extends over 15 amino acids. CDR3 residues: CASSVDRGPNNEQFF. DNA of the CDR3: TGTGCCAGCAGCGTCGACAGGGGGCCAAACAATGAGCAGTTCTTC.

Turning to this clone: Other nucleotide sequences from this sample produce the same CDR3. The chain couples TRBV15 to TRBJ1-6, with 8 bases aligning to TRBD1. V trimming: 0 bases; J trimming: 10 bases; junction bases outside the gene matches: 5. The CDR3 has 15 amino acids. Germline CDR1 is LNHNV and CDR2 is YYDKDF (reference sequence). Here the CDR3 reads CATSRDQGAKSPLHF. CDR3 sequence (DNA): TGTGCCACCAGCAGAGATCAGGGGGCCAAGTCACCCCTCCACTTT.

The chain carries TRBV9 and TRBJ2-3, with D perhaps TRBD1 (5 bases). This CDR3 has 16 amino acids. In germline, CDR1 is SGDLS, CDR2 YYNGEE. Trimming removed 3 bases from V and 3 bases from J, with 17 bases in between. The CDR3 here is CASSAAQGWDTDTQYF. CDR3 bases: TGTGCCAGCAGCGCCGCGCAGGGATGGGATACAGATACGCAGTATTTT.

This clone was counted between two and nine times. The V and J genes are TRBV9 and TRBJ2-7, with a possible D match to TRBD1 (5 bases). Trimming removed 0 bases at V and 0 bases at J, with 10 bases between. Looked up from germline, CDR1 is SGDLS and CDR2 is YYNGEE. The CDR3 is 15 residues long. The CDR3 region has the DNA TGTGCCAGCAGCGTAGCCGACAGCAGCTCCTACGAGCAGTACTTC. It yields the protein CASSVADSSSYEQYF.

This clone appeared a single time. The rearrangement links TRBV7-3 to TRBJ2-5; 11 positions agree with TRBD2. Trimming cost V 4 bases and J 5 bases; bases outside gene matches: 0. Germline V gene data show CDR1 as SGHTA and CDR2 as FQGTGA. The CDR3 is 13 residues long. The CDR3 bases are TGTGCCAGCAGCTCTAGCGGGGGGGAGACCCAGTACTTC. Its protein product is CASSSSGGETQYF.